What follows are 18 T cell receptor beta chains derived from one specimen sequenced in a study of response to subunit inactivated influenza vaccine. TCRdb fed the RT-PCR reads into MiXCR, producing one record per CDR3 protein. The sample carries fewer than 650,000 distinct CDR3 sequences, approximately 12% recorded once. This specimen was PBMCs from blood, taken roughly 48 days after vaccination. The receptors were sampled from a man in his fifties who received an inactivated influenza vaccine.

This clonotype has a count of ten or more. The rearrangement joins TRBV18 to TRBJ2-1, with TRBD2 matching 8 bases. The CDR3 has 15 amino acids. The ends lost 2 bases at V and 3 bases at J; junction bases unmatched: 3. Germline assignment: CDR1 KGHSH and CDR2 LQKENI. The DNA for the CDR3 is TGTGCCAGCTCACCAAGTAGCGGGGACTACAATGAGCAGTTCTTC. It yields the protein CASSPSSGDYNEQFF.

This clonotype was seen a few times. Written as DNA, the CDR3 is TGTGCCAGCAGTTATCTTGGGGGATTTAATGAAGCTTTCTTT. Protein product: CASSYLGGFNEAFF. The chain joins TRBV6-5 to TRBJ1-1; D might be TRBD1 (5 bases). The germline V gene encodes CDR1 MNHEY and CDR2 SVGAGI. The CDR3 is 14 amino acids. Trimming stripped 3 bases from V and 7 bases from J, with 15 bases between.

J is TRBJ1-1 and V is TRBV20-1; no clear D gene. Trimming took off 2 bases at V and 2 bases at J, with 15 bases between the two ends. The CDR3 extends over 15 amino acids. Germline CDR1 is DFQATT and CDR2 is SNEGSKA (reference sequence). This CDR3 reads CSARRGGGGNTEAFF. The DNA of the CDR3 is TGCAGTGCTAGACGCGGAGGTGGCGGAAACACTGAAGCTTTCTTT.

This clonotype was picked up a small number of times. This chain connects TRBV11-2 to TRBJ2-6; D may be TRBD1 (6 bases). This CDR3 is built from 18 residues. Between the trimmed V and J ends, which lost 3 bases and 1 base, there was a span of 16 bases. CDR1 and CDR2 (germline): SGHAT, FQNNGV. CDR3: CASSLRQAQSSGANVLTF. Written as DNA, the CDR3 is TGTGCCAGCAGCTTGAGACAGGCCCAGAGTTCTGGGGCCAACGTCCTGACTTTC.

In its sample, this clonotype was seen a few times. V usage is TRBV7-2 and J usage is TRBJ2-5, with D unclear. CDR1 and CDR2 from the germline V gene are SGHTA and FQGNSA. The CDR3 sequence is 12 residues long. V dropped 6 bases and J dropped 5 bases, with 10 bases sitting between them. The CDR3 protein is CASSSLPETQYF. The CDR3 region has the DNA TGTGCCAGCAGTTCTCTCCCCGAGACCCAGTACTTC.

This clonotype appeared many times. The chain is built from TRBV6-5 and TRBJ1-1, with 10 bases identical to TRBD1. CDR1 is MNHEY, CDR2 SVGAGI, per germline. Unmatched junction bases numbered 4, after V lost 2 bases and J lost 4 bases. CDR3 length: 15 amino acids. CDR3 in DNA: TGTGCCAGCAGTTACCGGACAGGGGGAATCACTGAAGCTTTCTTT. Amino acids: CASSYRTGGITEAFF.

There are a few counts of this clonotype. This CDR3 is CSASPLRDRDLLAKNIQYF. The CDR3, as DNA: TGCAGTGCTAGCCCCTTGAGGGACAGGGACCTTTTAGCCAAAAACATTCAGTACTTC. The chain combines TRBV20-1 with TRBJ2-4; 9 bases fit TRBD1. J gave up 0 bases and V 3 bases, and 15 bases lay outside the gene matches. The CDR3 consists of 19 residues. The V gene's germline CDR1 is DFQATT and CDR2 SNEGSKA (reference sequence).

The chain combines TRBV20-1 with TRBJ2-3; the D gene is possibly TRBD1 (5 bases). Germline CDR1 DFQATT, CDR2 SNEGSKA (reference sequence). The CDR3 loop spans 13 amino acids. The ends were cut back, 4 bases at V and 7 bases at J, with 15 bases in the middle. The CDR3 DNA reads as TGCAGTGCTACAGGGCCCAGAGGATATACGCAGTATTTT. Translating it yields CSATGPRGYTQYF.

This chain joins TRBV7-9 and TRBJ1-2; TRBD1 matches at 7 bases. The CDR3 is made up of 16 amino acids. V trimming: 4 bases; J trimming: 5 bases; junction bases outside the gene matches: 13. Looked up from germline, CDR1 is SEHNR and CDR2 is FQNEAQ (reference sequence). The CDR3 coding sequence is TGTGCCAGCAGCTCCTCAGCCCGGGGACAGCTTTATGGCTACACCTTC. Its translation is CASSSSARGQLYGYTF.

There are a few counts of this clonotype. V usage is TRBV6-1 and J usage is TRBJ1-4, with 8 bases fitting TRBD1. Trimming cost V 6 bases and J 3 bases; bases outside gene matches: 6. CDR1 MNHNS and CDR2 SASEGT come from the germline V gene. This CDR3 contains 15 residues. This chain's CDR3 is CASRVDRGPNEKLFF. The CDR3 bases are TGTGCCAGCAGAGTCGACAGGGGTCCTAATGAAAAACTGTTTTTT.

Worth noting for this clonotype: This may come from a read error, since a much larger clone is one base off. The CDR3 coding sequence is TGCGCCAGCAGCGTGGGACAGTATTACGAGCAGTACTTC. Protein: CASSVGQYYEQYF. The rearrangement joins TRBV5-1 to TRBJ2-7; 7 nucleotides agree with TRBD1. V was pared by 4 bases and J by 4 bases, with 5 bases of the junction left unmatched. The CDR3 sequence is 13 residues long. Looked up from germline, CDR1 is SGHRS and CDR2 is YFSETQ.

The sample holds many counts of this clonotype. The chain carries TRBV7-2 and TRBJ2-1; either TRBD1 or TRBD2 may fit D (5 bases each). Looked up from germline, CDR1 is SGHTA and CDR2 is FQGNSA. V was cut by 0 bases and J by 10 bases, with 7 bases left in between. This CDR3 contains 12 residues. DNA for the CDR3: TGTGCCAGCAGCTTAGCCGGGACCGAGCAGTTCTTC. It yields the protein CASSLAGTEQFF.

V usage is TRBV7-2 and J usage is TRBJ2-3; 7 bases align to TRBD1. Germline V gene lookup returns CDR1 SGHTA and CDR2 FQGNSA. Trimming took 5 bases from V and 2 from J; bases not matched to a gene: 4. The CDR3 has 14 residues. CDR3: CASSRGQPTDTQYF. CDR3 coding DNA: TGTGCCAGCAGCAGGGGACAGCCCACAGATACGCAGTATTTT.

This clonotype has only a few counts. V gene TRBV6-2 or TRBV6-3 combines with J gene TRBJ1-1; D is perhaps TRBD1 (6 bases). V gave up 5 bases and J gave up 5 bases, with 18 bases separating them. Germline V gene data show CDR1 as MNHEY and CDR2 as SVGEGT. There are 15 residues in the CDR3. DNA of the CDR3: TGTGCCAGCAGTAGAAGCCGGGACACCCCGACTGAAGCTTTCTTT. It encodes CASSRSRDTPTEAFF.

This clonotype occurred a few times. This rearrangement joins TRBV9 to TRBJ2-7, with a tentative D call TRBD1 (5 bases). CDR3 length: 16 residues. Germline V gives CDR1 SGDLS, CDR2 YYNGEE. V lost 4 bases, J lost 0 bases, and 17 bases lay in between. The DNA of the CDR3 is TGTGCCAGCAGCCCTTCGGGTGTGGGGCTCTCCTACGAGCAGTACTTC. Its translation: CASSPSGVGLSYEQYF.

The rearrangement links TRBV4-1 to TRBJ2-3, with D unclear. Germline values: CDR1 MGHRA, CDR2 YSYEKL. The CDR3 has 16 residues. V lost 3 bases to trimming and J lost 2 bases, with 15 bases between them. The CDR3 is CASSHLLGPNTDTQYF. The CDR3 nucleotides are TGCGCCAGCAGCCACCTTTTAGGACCCAACACAGATACGCAGTATTTT.

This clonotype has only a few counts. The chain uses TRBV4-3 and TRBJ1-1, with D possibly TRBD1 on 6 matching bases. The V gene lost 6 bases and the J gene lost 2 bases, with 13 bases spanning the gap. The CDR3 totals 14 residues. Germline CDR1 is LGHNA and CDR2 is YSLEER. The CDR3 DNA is TGCGCCAGCAGGCTCGGGGGGACAAACACTGAAGCTTTCTTT. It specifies CASRLGGTNTEAFF.

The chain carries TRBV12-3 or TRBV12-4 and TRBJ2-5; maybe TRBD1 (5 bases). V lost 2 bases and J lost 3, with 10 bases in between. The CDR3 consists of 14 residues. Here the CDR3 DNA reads TGTGCCAGCAGTTTAAGGACAAGCAAAGAGACCCAGTACTTC. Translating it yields CASSLRTSKETQYF.